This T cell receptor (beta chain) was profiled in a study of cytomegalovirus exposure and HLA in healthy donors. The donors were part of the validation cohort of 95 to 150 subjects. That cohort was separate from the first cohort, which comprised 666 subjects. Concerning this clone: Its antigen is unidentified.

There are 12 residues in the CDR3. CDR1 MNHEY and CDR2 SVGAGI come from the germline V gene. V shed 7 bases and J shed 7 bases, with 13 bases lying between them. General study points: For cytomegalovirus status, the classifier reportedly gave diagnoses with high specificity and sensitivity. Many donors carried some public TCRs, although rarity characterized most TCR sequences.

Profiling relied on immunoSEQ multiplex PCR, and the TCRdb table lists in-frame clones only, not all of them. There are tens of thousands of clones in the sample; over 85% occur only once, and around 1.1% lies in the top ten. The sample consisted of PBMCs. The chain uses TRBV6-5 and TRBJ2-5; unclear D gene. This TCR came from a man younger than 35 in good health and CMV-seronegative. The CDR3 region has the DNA TGTGCCAGCACCGCGGCGCCCGGGACCCAGTACTTC. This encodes CASTAAPGTQYF.